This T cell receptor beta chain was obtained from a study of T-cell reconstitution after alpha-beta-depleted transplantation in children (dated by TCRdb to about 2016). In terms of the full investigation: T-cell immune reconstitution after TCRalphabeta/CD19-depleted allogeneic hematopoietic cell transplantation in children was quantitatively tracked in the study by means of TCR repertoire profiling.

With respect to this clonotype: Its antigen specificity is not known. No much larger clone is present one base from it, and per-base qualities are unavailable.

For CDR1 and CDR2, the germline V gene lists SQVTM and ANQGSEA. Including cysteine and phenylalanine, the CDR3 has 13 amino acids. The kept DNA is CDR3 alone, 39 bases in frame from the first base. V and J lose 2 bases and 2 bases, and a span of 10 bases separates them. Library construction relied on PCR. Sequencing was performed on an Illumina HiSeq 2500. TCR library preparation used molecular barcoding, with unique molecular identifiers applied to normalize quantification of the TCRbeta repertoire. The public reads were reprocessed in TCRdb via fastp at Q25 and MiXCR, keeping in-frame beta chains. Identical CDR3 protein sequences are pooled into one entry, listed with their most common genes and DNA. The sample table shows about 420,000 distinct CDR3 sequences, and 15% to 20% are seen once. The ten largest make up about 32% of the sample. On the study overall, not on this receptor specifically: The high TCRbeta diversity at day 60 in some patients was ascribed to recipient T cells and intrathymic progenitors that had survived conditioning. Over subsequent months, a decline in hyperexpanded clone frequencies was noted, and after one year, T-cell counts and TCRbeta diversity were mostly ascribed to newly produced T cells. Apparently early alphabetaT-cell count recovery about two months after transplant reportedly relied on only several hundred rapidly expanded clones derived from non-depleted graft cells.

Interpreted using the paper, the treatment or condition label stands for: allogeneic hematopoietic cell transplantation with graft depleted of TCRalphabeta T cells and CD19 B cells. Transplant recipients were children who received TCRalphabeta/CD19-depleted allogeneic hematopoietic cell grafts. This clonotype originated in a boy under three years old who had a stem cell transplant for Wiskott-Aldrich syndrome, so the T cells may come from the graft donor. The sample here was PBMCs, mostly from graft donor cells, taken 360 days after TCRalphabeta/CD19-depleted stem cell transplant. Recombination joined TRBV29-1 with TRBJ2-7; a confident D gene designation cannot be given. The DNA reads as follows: TGCAGCGTTGAAACTGGGCAGGCCTACGAGCAGTACTTC. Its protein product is CSVETGQAYEQYF.